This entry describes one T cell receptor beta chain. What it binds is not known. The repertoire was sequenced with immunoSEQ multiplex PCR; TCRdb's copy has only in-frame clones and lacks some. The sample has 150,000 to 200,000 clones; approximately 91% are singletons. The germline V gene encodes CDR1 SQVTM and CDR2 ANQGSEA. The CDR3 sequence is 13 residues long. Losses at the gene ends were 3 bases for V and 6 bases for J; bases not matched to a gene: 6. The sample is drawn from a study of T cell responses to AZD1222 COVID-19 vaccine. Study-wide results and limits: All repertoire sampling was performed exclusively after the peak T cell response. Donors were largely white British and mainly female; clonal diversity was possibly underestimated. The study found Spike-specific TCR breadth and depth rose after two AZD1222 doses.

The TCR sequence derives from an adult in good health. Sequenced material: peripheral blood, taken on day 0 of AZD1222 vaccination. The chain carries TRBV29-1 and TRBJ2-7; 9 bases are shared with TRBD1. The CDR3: CSVDWTGASEQYF. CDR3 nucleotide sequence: TGCAGCGTTGATTGGACAGGGGCCTCCGAGCAGTACTTC.